Listed below are T cell receptor beta chains from one sample, sequenced in a study of post-analysis software for immune sequencing data. TCRdb used MiXCR to reprocess the PCR reads, holding one entry per CDR3 protein. The sample yields 600,000 to 700,000 distinct CDR3 sequences, more than 50% seen once. Input material: blood. The receptors shown here come from a girl aged 2-10 years with multiple sclerosis. Both conserved end residues are part of each CDR3. A D gene is named only where the DNA matches it firmly. Clone size, where shown, is once, few, many, or a class for clones that have expanded.

TRBD2	TRBV30	17	few	TRBJ2-1	CAWSPPVSSGWYNEQFF	TGTGCCTGGAGTCCACCGGTTAGTAGCGGGTGGTACAATGAGCAGTTCTTC
-	TRBV20-1	17	-	TRBJ1-5	CSARDPQGIGLYQPQHF	TGCAGTGCTAGAGATCCCCAGGGTATCGGACTTTATCAGCCCCAGCATTTT
-	TRBV15	16	-	TRBJ1-1	CATSRVAVTANTEAFF	TGTGCCACCAGCAGAGTCGCGGTGACAGCGAACACTGAAGCTTTCTTT
-	TRBV7-2	13	many	TRBJ2-7	CASSLARGYEQYF	TGTGCCAGCAGTTTAGCGCGGGGCTACGAGCAGTACTTC
-	TRBV18	15	-	TRBJ2-7	CASSRRRGNSYEQYF	TGTGCCAGCTCACGGCGCAGGGGAAATTCCTACGAGCAGTACTTC
-	TRBV3-1	11	few	TRBJ1-2	CASSQFYGYTF	TGTGCCAGCAGCCAATTCTATGGCTACACCTTC
-	TRBV2	12	-	TRBJ2-5	CASVGARETQYF	TGTGCCAGCGTGGGGGCGCGGGAGACCCAGTACTTC
-	TRBV5-1	14	-	TRBJ1-1	CASSLEHRNTEAFF	TGCGCCAGCAGCTTGGAACACCGGAACACTGAAGCTTTCTTT
-	TRBV12-5	14	-	TRBJ1-2	CASGFPPGNYGYTF	TGTGCTAGTGGTTTCCCCCCAGGGAACTATGGCTACACCTTC
-	TRBV5-1	15	-	TRBJ2-5	CASSTAGKGQETQYF	TGCGCCAGCAGTACGGCAGGGAAGGGACAAGAGACCCAGTACTTC
-	TRBV5-1	15	-	TRBJ1-1	CAGSGMGYENTEAFF	TGCGCCGGCAGCGGGATGGGGTACGAGAACACTGAAGCTTTCTTT
-	TRBV6-1	14	few	TRBJ2-7	CASSEIRTLYEQYF	TGTGCCAGCAGTGAAATTAGGACCCTCTACGAGCAGTACTTC
TRBD1	TRBV27	17	-	TRBJ1-5	CASSLGQGRGSNQPQHF	TGTGCCAGCAGTTTGGGACAGGGGAGAGGGAGCAATCAGCCCCAGCATTTT
-	TRBV4-2	12	-	TRBJ1-1	CASSHGTAEAFF	TGTGCCAGCAGCCACGGGACCGCAGAAGCTTTCTTT
TRBD2	TRBV5-1	15	-	TRBJ2-1	CASRSLAGPMNEQFF	TGCGCCAGCAGGTCTCTAGCGGGGCCTATGAATGAGCAGTTCTTC
-	TRBV29-1	13	-	TRBJ2-1	CSYRRDTYNEQFF	TGCAGCTACCGACGGGACACCTACAATGAGCAGTTCTTC
-	TRBV6-2/TRBV6-3	12	-	TRBJ2-1	CATNLGINEQFF	TGTGCCACAAACCTGGGGATAAATGAGCAGTTCTTC
-	TRBV10-3	16	-	TRBJ1-2	CAISEPQGLSNYGYTF	TGTGCCATCAGTGAGCCCCAGGGACTATCTAACTATGGCTACACCTTC
-	TRBV7-8	13	-	TRBJ1-1	CASTPNLNTEAFF	TGTGCCAGCACCCCAAATTTGAACACTGAAGCTTTCTTT
TRBD2	TRBV7-9	15	few	TRBJ2-1	CASSSMTSGKNEQFF	TGTGCCAGCAGCTCCATGACTAGCGGGAAAAATGAGCAGTTCTTC
-	TRBV20-1	16	-	TRBJ2-1	CSARAIGGAGSNEQFF	TGCAGTGCTAGAGCCATAGGGGGCGCGGGGAGCAATGAGCAGTTCTTC
-	TRBV6-5	15	-	TRBJ2-1	CASSTTRGHYNEQFF	TGTGCCAGCAGTACGACCCGGGGACACTACAATGAGCAGTTCTTC
-	TRBV7-9	18	-	TRBJ2-5	CASSFPVGDSTFQETQYF	TGTGCCAGCAGCTTCCCAGTAGGGGACTCAACTTTCCAAGAGACCCAGTACTTC
-	TRBV12-3/TRBV12-4	13	-	TRBJ2-7	CASSYWGINEQYF	TGTGCCAGCAGTTATTGGGGTATTAACGAGCAGTACTTC
-	TRBV29-1	16	-	TRBJ2-1	CSVEDLQGAAYNEQFF	TGCAGCGTTGAAGATCTTCAAGGGGCTGCCTACAATGAGCAGTTCTTC
TRBD2	TRBV20-1	14	-	TRBJ2-7	CSARVGGSSYEQYF	TGCAGTGCTAGAGTCGGCGGGAGCTCCTACGAGCAGTACTTC
TRBD1	TRBV7-9	15	-	TRBJ2-2	CASSPDDRGTGELFF	TGTGCCAGCAGCCCCGACGACAGGGGCACCGGGGAGCTGTTTTTT
-	TRBV29-1	13	-	TRBJ1-2	CSVDGTDLYGYTF	TGCAGCGTTGACGGGACGGACTTATATGGCTACACCTTC